This T cell receptor beta chain appears in the sequencing data of a study of regulatory T cells in long-lasting Graves disease. Study-wide results and caveats: TRBV28, TRBJ1-2 and TRBJ2-5 emerged as the favored segments in persistent disease.

The time point is: newly diagnosed GD, antithyroid drugs for less than 3 months. There was RNA extracted from PBMCs, and the TCR library was made from it. This clonotype has more than one count but fewer than ten. Its target is not known. CDR3 regions were amplified by Arm-PCR using iRepertoire HTBI primers to build TCR beta libraries. TCRdb re-derived calls from the multiplex PCR reads in MiXCR, one entry per CDR3 protein. The table includes over 500,000 distinct CDR3 sequences, roughly 15% detected once. The V and J ends lost 5 bases and 10 bases respectively, with 24 bases between them. There are 16 residues in the CDR3. Germline values: CDR1 SEHNR, CDR2 FQNEAQ (reference sequence). This sample also belongs to another study, concerning T cells in Graves' hyperthyroidism and ophthalmopathy. From that study: Clinical symptoms, serum thyroxine, TRAb, thyroid ultrasound and orbital computed tomography established diagnosis. The HTBI primer set drove a first-round RT-PCR of the TCR CDR3.

The specimen was peripheral blood mononuclear cells (PBMCs), collected at new diagnosis, from a patient treated with antithyroid drugs. The rearrangement joins TRBV7-9 to TRBJ2-1; D is perhaps TRBD1 or TRBD2 (6 bases each). This receptor was identified in a woman in her twenties or thirties with Graves disease. CDR3 amino acids: CASSPRGGRFSSEQFF. CDR3 nucleotide sequence: TGTGCCAGCAGCCCCAGAGGGGGGCGGTTTTCTTCCGAGCAGTTCTTC.